These 27 T cell receptor beta chains were all obtained from the same sample, sequenced in a study of CD8+ T cells in alopecia areata. Regarding treatment: oral pan-JAK inhibitor, 5-10 mg twice daily. As the sequencing template, cDNA was produced by extracting RNA and reverse transcribing it. TCRdb keeps only in-frame clones here, not all; method: immunoSEQ multiplex PCR. Of 150,000 or so clones in the sample, about 71% were seen once. Sample: CD4+ T cells sorted from blood, taken at week 4, from a patient treated with tofacitinib. The receptors derive from a human donor with alopecia areata.

This sequence joins TRBV19 and TRBJ2-5; weak D call: TRBD1 (6 bases). Trimming took 5 bases from V and 4 from J, leaving 14 bases between them. Germline V gives CDR1 LNHDA, CDR2 SQIVND (reference sequence). There are 14 residues in the CDR3. Here the CDR3 DNA reads TGTGCCAGTAGTGGGTCGACAGGAGGAGAGACCCAGTACTTC. Amino acid sequence: CASSGSTGGETQYF.

This chain joins TRBV29-1 and TRBJ1-1; weak D call: TRBD1 (6 bases). Germline V lookup: CDR1 SQVTM, CDR2 ANQGSEA. Deletions cut 5 bases from V and 6 bases from J, with 16 bases between. This CDR3 comprises 13 residues. The CDR3 is CSVITGKRPEAFF. DNA for the CDR3: TGCAGCGTTATCACAGGGAAGCGGCCTGAAGCTTTCTTT.

This chain connects TRBV14 to TRBJ1-1; tentative D call: TRBD1 (5 bases). Germline lookup yields CDR1 SGHDN and CDR2 FVKESK. The V end was cut by 6 bases, the J end by 4 bases, with 12 bases between. This CDR3 is 13 amino acids long. This CDR3 is CASSRGVGTEAFF. The CDR3 nucleotides read TGTGCCAGCAGTAGGGGCGTTGGCACTGAAGCTTTCTTT.

This chain links TRBV29-1 with TRBJ2-6, with 8 bases lining up with TRBD1. Trimming cost V 5 bases and J 2 bases; bases outside gene matches: 2. CDR3 length: 14 amino acids. Germline loops: CDR1 SQVTM, CDR2 ANQGSEA. The CDR3 coding sequence is TGCAGCGTTCGACAGGGGACTGGGGCCAACGTCCTGACTTTC. The encoded protein is CSVRQGTGANVLTF.

The genes are TRBV7-8 and TRBJ2-6; D not resolved. CDR3 length: 15 amino acids. From germline, CDR1 is SGHVS and CDR2 FQNEAQ. The V end was cut by 4 bases, the J end by 0 bases, with 7 bases between. CDR3 nucleotide sequence: TGTGCCAGCAGCTCACCATCCTCTGGGGCCAACGTCCTGACTTTC. Amino acids: CASSSPSSGANVLTF.

The chain has TRBV4-3 and TRBJ1-2; TRBD1 is a possible D gene (6 bases). Germline loops: CDR1 LGHNA, CDR2 YSLEER. The V gene lost 0 bases and the J gene lost 4 bases, with 12 bases spanning the gap. CDR3 length: 15 amino acids. The CDR3 DNA reads as TGCGCCAGCAGCCAAGATTGGGGGCGCGGCTATGGCTACACCTTC. Its protein is CASSQDWGRGYGYTF.

The J gene is TRBJ2-7, the V gene TRBV2, with D possibly TRBD1 on 5 matching bases. The CDR3 runs 13 residues. V lost 4 bases to trimming and J lost 4 bases, with 11 bases between them. Germline lookup yields CDR1 SNHLY and CDR2 FYNNEI. CDR3 DNA: TGTGCCAGCAGTGTTATTAAGGGGTACGAGCAGTACTTC. This gives the protein CASSVIKGYEQYF.

This chain links TRBV6-5 with TRBJ1-2; 7 bases map to TRBD1. Trimming at V came to 5 bases and at J to 8 bases, leaving 11 bases not matched to a gene. Germline CDR1 MNHEY, CDR2 SVGAGI. This CDR3 comprises 14 residues. CDR3 DNA sequence: TGTGCCAGCAGTGAAATCGACAGGGCGCGGGGCTACACCTTC. It encodes CASSEIDRARGYTF.

The chain carries TRBV2 and TRBJ2-2; D gene unclear. Germline V CDR1 and CDR2: SNHLY, FYNNEI. The V end lost 3 bases, the J end lost 4 bases, and 9 bases lay between the germline ends. This CDR3 spans 14 amino acids. Here the CDR3 DNA reads TGTGCCAGCAGTGAGGGCATCGGCACCGGGGAGCTGTTTTTT. This translates into CASSEGIGTGELFF.

V is TRBV7-9 and J is TRBJ2-3, with 7 bases matching TRBD1. Trimming removed 2 bases from V and 2 bases from J; junction bases left unmatched: 4. This CDR3 comprises 15 residues. Germline CDR1 and CDR2: SEHNR and FQNEAQ (reference sequence). The DNA for the CDR3 is TGTGCCAGCAGCTTACTACAGGGGTACACAGATACGCAGTATTTT. Protein product: CASSLLQGYTDTQYF.

In this sample, this clone turned up a few times. The chain couples TRBV11-2 to TRBJ2-3; D is undetermined. V dropped 2 bases and J dropped 6 bases, with 9 bases sitting between them. This CDR3 has 13 amino acids. In germline, CDR1 is SGHAT, CDR2 FQNNGV. The CDR3 sequence: CASSLFGRDTQYF. CDR3 sequence (DNA): TGTGCCAGCAGCTTATTCGGACGGGATACGCAGTATTTT.

V usage is TRBV9 and J usage is TRBJ1-1, with 8 bases matching TRBD1. J was trimmed by 4 bases and V by 1 base; bases with no gene match: 0. The CDR3 has 13 residues. CDR1 is SGDLS and CDR2 is YYNGEE in the germline V gene. DNA of the CDR3: TGTGCCAGCAGCGTAACAGGGGGCACTGAAGCTTTCTTT. This encodes CASSVTGGTEAFF.

The rearrangement joins TRBV18 to TRBJ2-7; D is unresolved. Trimming took 4 bases from V and 6 from J, leaving 13 bases between them. The germline V gene encodes CDR1 KGHSH and CDR2 LQKENI. The CDR3 totals 13 residues. CDR3 bases: TGTGCCAGCTCACAAGAGGACCTTTTCGAGCAGTACTTC. Amino acids: CASSQEDLFEQYF. The full variable domain, with the rest looked up from reference TRBV18 and TRBJ2-7, is NAGVMQNPRHLVRRRGQEARLRCSPMKGHSHVYWYRQLPEEGLKFMVYLQKENIIDESGMPKERFSAEFPKEGPSILRIQQVVRGDSAAYFCASSQEDLFEQYFGPGTRLTVT.

The rearrangement joins TRBV5-1 to TRBJ1-1; D unclear. Trimming took 3 bases from V and 1 from J, leaving 10 bases between them. Germline CDR1 reads SGHRS; CDR2 reads YFSETQ. The CDR3 has 14 amino acids. The CDR3, as DNA: TGCGCCAGCAGCTCAGCGATGGGGAACACTGAAGCTTTCTTT. Translated: CASSSAMGNTEAFF.

The chain carries TRBV9 and TRBJ1-2; D unresolved. V lost 0 bases, J lost 5 bases, and 11 bases lay in between. Germline values: CDR1 SGDLS, CDR2 YYNGEE. The CDR3 is 14 residues long. The CDR3 here is CASSVDDGTYGYTF. Written as DNA, the CDR3 is TGTGCCAGCAGCGTAGATGATGGTACTTATGGCTACACCTTC.

This clone was counted a few times. The V call is TRBV29-1, the J call TRBJ2-5, with D possibly matching TRBD2 (6 bases). From germline, CDR1 is SQVTM and CDR2 ANQGSEA. Trimming shortened V by 3 bases and J by 4 bases, and 12 bases separated the two germline ends. The CDR3 runs to 13 residues. CDR3 nucleotide sequence: TGCAGCGTTGAGCGGGGTTGGGGAGAGACCCAGTACTTC. It codes for CSVERGWGETQYF. The full variable domain, with the rest looked up from reference TRBV29-1 and TRBJ2-5, is SAVISQKPSRDICQRGTSLTIQCQVDSQVTMMFWYRQQPGQSLTLIATANQGSEATYESGFVIDKFPISRPNLTFSTLTVSNMSPEDSSIYLCSVERGWGETQYFGPGTRLLVL.

Only a few counts were recorded for this clone. The V call is TRBV29-1, the J call TRBJ2-3; TRBD1 might be the D (5 bases). Germline V gene data show CDR1 as SQVTM and CDR2 as ANQGSEA. V was clipped by 6 bases and J by 0 bases, with 7 bases between them. CDR3 length equals 12 residues. The CDR3 is CSVRTSTDTQYF. The CDR3 DNA follows: TGCAGCGTCCGGACAAGCACAGATACGCAGTATTTT.

The V and J genes are TRBV20-1 and TRBJ1-2; D remains unclear. V shed 4 bases and J shed 4 bases, with 7 bases lying between them. This CDR3 has 11 residues. The germline CDR1 and CDR2 sequences are DFQATT and SNEGSKA (reference sequence). CDR3 in DNA: TGCAGTGCTACGGACCTCTATGGCTACACCTTC. As protein: CSATDLYGYTF.

Turning to this clone: Other DNA sequences from this sample encode an identical CDR3 as well. This chain connects TRBV30 to TRBJ2-5; the D is unclear. This CDR3 has 11 amino acids. V was clipped by 1 base and J by 4 bases, with 4 bases between them. Germline V gives CDR1 GTSNPN, CDR2 SVGIG (reference sequence). The DNA for the CDR3 is TGTGCCTGGAGTGACAGAGAGACCCAGTACTTC. Translating it yields CAWSDRETQYF.

The rearrangement joins TRBV5-1 to TRBJ2-5; tentative D call: TRBD1 (6 bases). The germline V gene has CDR1 SGHRS and CDR2 YFSETQ. The V gene lost 7 bases and the J gene lost 2 bases, with 9 bases spanning the gap. The CDR3 is made up of 12 amino acids. In DNA, the CDR3 is TGCGCCAGCCGCGGACAGCAAGAGACCCAGTACTTC. This sequence encodes CASRGQQETQYF.

The V call is TRBV29-1, the J call TRBJ2-3, with 8 positions matching TRBD1. Germline V CDR1 and CDR2: SQVTM, ANQGSEA. This CDR3 has 13 amino acids. The J segment lost 2 bases and the V segment lost 8 bases, leaving 6 bases of the junction unmatched. CDR3 residues: CSSRTGITDTQYF. CDR3 DNA sequence: TGCAGCTCACGGACAGGGATCACAGATACGCAGTATTTT.

This clone occurred once. This sequence joins TRBV29-1 and TRBJ1-2, with D possibly matching TRBD1 (5 bases). V was pared by 3 bases and J by 4 bases, with 12 bases between. The CDR3 runs 13 residues. Germline V gene sequence: CDR1 SQVTM, CDR2 ANQGSEA. The CDR3 sequence: CSVDHRDSYGYTF. CDR3 DNA sequence: TGCAGCGTTGATCACCGGGACTCCTATGGCTACACCTTC.

The J gene is TRBJ1-1, the V gene TRBV15; D is undetermined. Trimming left V 4 bases short and J 4 bases short, with 7 bases between. CDR1 is LNHNV and CDR2 is YYDKDF in the germline V gene (reference sequence). This CDR3 has 12 residues. This CDR3 is CATSNTGTEAFF. The CDR3 nucleotides are TGTGCCACCAGCAATACGGGCACTGAAGCTTTCTTT.

The genes are TRBV11-2 and TRBJ2-5; 11 nucleotides match TRBD2. V lost 5 bases and J lost 4; bases outside the gene matches: 3. The CDR3 extends over 14 amino acids. Germline V lookup: CDR1 SGHAT, CDR2 FQNNGV. CDR3 region: CASSPTSGVETQYF. The CDR3 bases are TGTGCCAGCAGCCCGACTAGCGGGGTAGAGACCCAGTACTTC.

The chain has TRBV15 and TRBJ1-2; 9 nucleotides line up with TRBD1. CDR1 is LNHNV and CDR2 is YYDKDF in the germline V gene (reference sequence). The CDR3 spans 15 residues. Trimming took 5 bases from V and 8 from J; bases not matched to a gene: 12. The DNA of the CDR3 is TGTGCCACCAGCTCTCCCGGGACAGGGTACTTCGGCTACACCTTC. This codes for CATSSPGTGYFGYTF.

This rearrangement joins TRBV18 to TRBJ1-2, with D perhaps TRBD1 (5 bases). The ends were cut back, 6 bases at V and 7 bases at J, with 18 bases in the middle. CDR3 length: 14 amino acids. Germline CDR1 KGHSH, CDR2 LQKENI. In DNA form, the CDR3 reads TGTGCCAGCTCCCCTCCGGGACCTGGGGGTGGCTACACCTTC. Translation gives CASSPPGPGGGYTF.

J is TRBJ2-3 and V is TRBV7-9; 10 bases are shared with TRBD2. The V segment lost 7 bases and the J segment 4 bases; nucleotides outside the gene matches: 5. Germline V gene lookup returns CDR1 SEHNR and CDR2 FQNEAQ (reference sequence). The CDR3 totals 14 residues. The CDR3 spells CASKLAGRPDTQYF. The CDR3 nucleotides are TGTGCCAGCAAACTAGCGGGGAGGCCAGATACGCAGTATTTT. Using reference TRBV7-9 and TRBJ2-3 for the parts outside the CDR3, the full variable domain is DTGVSQNPRHKITKRGQNVTFRCDPISEHNRLYWYRQTLGQGPEFLTYFQNEAQLEKSRLLSDRFSAERPKGSFSTLEIQRTEQGDSAMYLCASKLAGRPDTQYFGPGTRLTVL.